This T cell receptor beta chain was profiled in a study of vaccination effects on CD4 cells after COVID-19. Using immunoSEQ multiplex PCR, the repertoire was profiled, and TCRdb retains in-frame clones only, with some absent. The data show about 73,000 clones, with 60% to 85% seen just once and about 10% held by the top ten. This clone was seen a single time. Its antigen is still unknown. The CDR3 loop spans 12 amino acids. The V end was cut by 6 bases, the J end by 5 bases, with 10 bases between. Germline assignment: CDR1 SGHVS and CDR2 FQNEAQ. With the ViraFEST assay, the study expanded antigen-specific CD4+ T cells using viral peptide pools, then sequenced them. It was after 10 days of culture that CD4+ T cells were isolated. Neither prior SARS-CoV-2 infection nor positive nucleocapsid antibodies were present in the vaccine recipients.

This sequence joins TRBV7-8 and TRBJ2-5; D uncertain. Specimen: CD4+ T cells from PBMCs cultured with SARS-CoV-2 spike peptides, collected before COVID-19 vaccination. The sequence was obtained from a human donor who received a COVID-19 vaccine. CDR3 bases: TGTGCCAGCAGGCCTTTCGGGGAGACCCAGTACTTC. Its translation: CASRPFGETQYF.